This T cell receptor (beta chain) derives from a study of cytomegalovirus exposure and HLA in healthy donors. Study as a whole: T cells numbering around 190 million yielded around 120 million unique TCR beta sequences in an earlier analysis. From donors who were HLA-typed, an early data release held 70 million to 90 million unique TCRs.

The PCR had 60 Vbeta and 13 Jbeta primers. Profiled with immunoSEQ multiplex PCR; TCRdb holds only in-frame clones, not every one. The sample lists more than 100,000 clones; approximately 82% were seen once. Germline lookup yields CDR1 LNHDA and CDR2 SQIVND (reference sequence). Trimming shortened V by 5 bases and J by 2 bases, and 9 bases separated the two germline ends. This CDR3 spans 13 amino acids. As concerns this clone: Its target is unknown.

General study findings and limits: In a later analysis, HLA-associated beta chains showed higher expansion and lower generation probabilities than comparable chains. Under in vitro conditions, a few CMV-associated chains were confirmed as specific for CMV antigens.

This sequence was found in a man in his forties or fifties in good health and CMV-seronegative. The V gene is TRBV19, the J gene TRBJ1-2, with unresolved D. Sample: PBMCs. CDR3 residues: CASSEDGNYGYTF. The CDR3 nucleotides are TGTGCCAGTAGTGAGGATGGGAACTATGGCTACACCTTC.